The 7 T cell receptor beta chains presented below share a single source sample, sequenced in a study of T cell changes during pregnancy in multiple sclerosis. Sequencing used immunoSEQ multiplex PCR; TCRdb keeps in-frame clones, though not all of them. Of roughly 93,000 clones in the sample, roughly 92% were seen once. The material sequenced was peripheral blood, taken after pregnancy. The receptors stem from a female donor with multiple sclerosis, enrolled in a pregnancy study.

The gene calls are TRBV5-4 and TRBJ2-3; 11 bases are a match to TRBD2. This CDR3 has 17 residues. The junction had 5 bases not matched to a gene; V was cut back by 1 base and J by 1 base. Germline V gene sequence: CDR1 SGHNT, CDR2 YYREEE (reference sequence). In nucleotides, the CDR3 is TGTGCCAGCAGCTTGTTGTTAGCGGGGGGGCGCACAGATACGCAGTATTTT. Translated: CASSLLLAGGRTDTQYF.

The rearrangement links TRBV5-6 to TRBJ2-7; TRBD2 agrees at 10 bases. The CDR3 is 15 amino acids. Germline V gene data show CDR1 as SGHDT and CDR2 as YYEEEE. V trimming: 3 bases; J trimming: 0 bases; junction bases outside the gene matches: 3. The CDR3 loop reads CASSSLAGNSYEQYF. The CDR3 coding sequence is TGTGCCAGCAGCTCACTAGCGGGGAACTCCTACGAGCAGTACTTC.

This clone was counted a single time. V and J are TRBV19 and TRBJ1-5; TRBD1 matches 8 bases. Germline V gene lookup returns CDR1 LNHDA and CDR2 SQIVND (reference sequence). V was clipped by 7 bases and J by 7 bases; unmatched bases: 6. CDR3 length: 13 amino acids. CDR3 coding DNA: TGTGCCAGTACCCAGGGGGCACGGCAGCCCCAGCATTTT. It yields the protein CASTQGARQPQHF.

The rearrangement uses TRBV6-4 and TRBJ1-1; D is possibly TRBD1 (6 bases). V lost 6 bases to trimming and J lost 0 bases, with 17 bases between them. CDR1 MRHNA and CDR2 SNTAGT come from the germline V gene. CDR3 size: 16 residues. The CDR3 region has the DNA TGTGCCAGCAGCCGGATGGACAGCCCCCTGAACACTGAAGCTTTCTTT. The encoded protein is CASSRMDSPLNTEAFF.

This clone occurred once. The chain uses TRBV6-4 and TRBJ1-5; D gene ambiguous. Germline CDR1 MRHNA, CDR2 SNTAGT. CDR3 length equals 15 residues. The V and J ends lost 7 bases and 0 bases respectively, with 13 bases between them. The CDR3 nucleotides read TGTGCCAGCACCCGCTTTGAGAGTAGCAATCAGCCCCAGCATTTT. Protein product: CASTRFESSNQPQHF.

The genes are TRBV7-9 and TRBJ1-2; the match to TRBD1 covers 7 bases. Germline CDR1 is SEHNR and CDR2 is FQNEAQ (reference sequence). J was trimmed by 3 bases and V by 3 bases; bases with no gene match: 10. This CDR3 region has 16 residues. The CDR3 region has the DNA TGTGCCAGCAGCTTTGTCCGGAGCCAGGGGGACTATGGCTACACCTTC. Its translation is CASSFVRSQGDYGYTF.

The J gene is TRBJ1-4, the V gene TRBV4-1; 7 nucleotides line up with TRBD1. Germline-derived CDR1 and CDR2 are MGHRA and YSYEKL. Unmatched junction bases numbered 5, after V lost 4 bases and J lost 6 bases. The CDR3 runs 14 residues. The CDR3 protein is CASSLGTVYEKLFF. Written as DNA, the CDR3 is TGCGCCAGCAGCCTCGGGACAGTCTATGAAAAACTGTTTTTT.